The rows below give T cell receptor beta chains drawn from one sample of a study of CD8+ T cells in alopecia areata. The repertoire was sequenced with immunoSEQ multiplex PCR; TCRdb's copy has only in-frame clones and lacks some. The sample has 150,000 to 200,000 clones, 58% seen once. The starting material was CD4+ T cells sorted from blood, obtained at week 24, from a patient treated with tofacitinib. These TCRs come from a human donor with alopecia areata. The CDR3 runs from the conserved cysteine through the conserved F or W. The D gene is left open where the match is weak. Not every row has a clone size; where given, it reads once, few, many or a size class.

TGTGCCAGCAGCCAAGAGGGTGGAGGGTCGAACACTGAAGCTTTCTTT	CASSQEGGGSNTEAFF	-	TRBV4-2	TRBJ1-1	-
TGTGCCAGCAGTGATGCTCTGCCCTACAATGAGCAGTTCTTC	CASSDALPYNEQFF	-	TRBV25-1	TRBJ2-1	-
TGTGCCAGCAGCCGGGAACTTAGGACCCAGTACTTC	CASSRELRTQYF	-	TRBV7-9	TRBJ2-5	-
TGCGCCAGCCGGGCCGGAGCCAATCAGCCCCAGCATTTT	CASRAGANQPQHF	-	TRBV10-2	TRBJ1-5	-
TGTGCCAGCTCCGCAAGGGGGGCGACAGATACGCAGTATTTT	CASSARGATDTQYF	few	TRBV18	TRBJ2-3	-
TGCGCCAGCAGCCAAGATCTAGCGGGAGTTACGCAGTATTTT	CASSQDLAGVTQYF	-	TRBV4-3	TRBJ2-3	TRBD2
TGCAGCGTTCGCGCCGGAGGGAGCTCCTACGAGCAGTACTTC	CSVRAGGSSYEQYF	-	TRBV29-1	TRBJ2-7	-
TGTGCCATCAGTGCGCAGCAGGGATTATACGAGCAGTACTTC	CAISAQQGLYEQYF	once	TRBV10-3	TRBJ2-7	-
TGCAGCGTTCCGACTAGCCCCAACACCGGGGAGCTGTTTTTT	CSVPTSPNTGELFF	-	TRBV29-1	TRBJ2-2	TRBD2
TGCGCCAGCAGCTCCGAGCGGACATTTTCCGAAGCTTTCTTT	CASSSERTFSEAFF	-	TRBV5-1	TRBJ1-1	-
TGTGCCAGCAGTGAATTTCCAGCTAGCACAGATACGCAGTATTTT	CASSEFPASTDTQYF	-	TRBV2	TRBJ2-3	-
TGTGCCAGTAGTATATTCGGGGCTAGCGGGAGCTACGAGCAGTACTTC	CASSIFGASGSYEQYF	few	TRBV19	TRBJ2-7	TRBD2
TGTGCCAGCAGCTTAGGGACAGGGGATTTGAGCAATCAGCCCCAGCATTTT	CASSLGTGDLSNQPQHF	-	TRBV7-9	TRBJ1-5	TRBD1
TGCGCCAGCAGCTTGGAACCTAATGAAAAACTGTTTTTT	CASSLEPNEKLFF	-	TRBV5-1	TRBJ1-4	-
TGTGCCAGCAGTCAGCCTTACGAGCAGTACTTC	CASSQPYEQYF	-	TRBV28	TRBJ2-7	-
TGTGCCAGCAGCTTGATGATCGGGAGCCAGTCGGGGAATGAGCAGTTCTTC	CASSLMIGSQSGNEQFF	-	TRBV5-6	TRBJ2-1	-
TGTGCCAGCAGCTTATCTGGGCGGGGCCCGCCCCAGTACTTC	CASSLSGRGPPQYF	-	TRBV7-3	TRBJ2-5	-
TGCGCCAGCAGCACCTGGGACAGGGGGGGCACAGATACGCAGTATTTT	CASSTWDRGGTDTQYF	-	TRBV5-1	TRBJ2-3	TRBD1
TGTGCCAGCAGCCGGGGCCGGCATTTTGGCAATGAGCAGTTCTTC	CASSRGRHFGNEQFF	-	TRBV5-6	TRBJ2-1	-
TGTGCCAGCAGCGCGGGGGCGGGAGGGCCGTACGAGCAGTACTTC	CASSAGAGGPYEQYF	-	TRBV9	TRBJ2-7	TRBD2
TGCGCCAGCAGCTTGGGGGCTGGGGGTCCGGAGACCCAGTACTTC	CASSLGAGGPETQYF	few	TRBV5-1	TRBJ2-5	-
TGTGCCAGCAGTTTAAGTTTGGAGGGGTACGAGCAGTACTTC	CASSLSLEGYEQYF	-	TRBV28	TRBJ2-7	-
TGCGCCAGCAGCCAAGTTAGACAGGGGACCGGGGCCCAGCATTTT	CASSQVRQGTGAQHF	-	TRBV4-1	TRBJ1-5	TRBD1
TGTGCCAGCAGCTTAGGCCATCGGGCCTCCTACGAGCAGTACTTC	CASSLGHRASYEQYF	-	TRBV7-2	TRBJ2-7	-
TGCGCCAGCACAGAGAACACTGAAGCTTTCTTT	CASTENTEAFF	-	TRBV5-1	TRBJ1-1	-
TGTGCCAGCACCTTTTCATGGTCTGATAATTCACCCCTCCACTTT	CASTFSWSDNSPLHF	-	TRBV6-1	TRBJ1-6	-
TGTGCCAGCAGTTTAACAACCGGGACGGCGTCCTACGAGCAGTACTTC	CASSLTTGTASYEQYF	-	TRBV27	TRBJ2-7	-
TGTGCCAGCAGCGTAGCTCCGACAGTCACCTACAATGAGCAGTTCTTC	CASSVAPTVTYNEQFF	few	TRBV5-4	TRBJ2-1	-
TGTGCCAGCAGCTTAGACAGGGAGTGGACTGAAGCTTTCTTT	CASSLDREWTEAFF	few	TRBV7-3	TRBJ1-1	TRBD1
TGCGCCAGCAGCCAACGGACTAGGGAGACCCAGTACTTC	CASSQRTRETQYF	-	TRBV4-3	TRBJ2-5	TRBD2
TGTGCCAGCAGCCACCGCGGGACAGGGTACACAGATACGCAGTATTTT	CASSHRGTGYTDTQYF	few	TRBV7-9	TRBJ2-3	TRBD1
TGCGCCAGCAGTCGATCCCTTCCGGGGGGACTGAACACCGGGGAGCTGTTTTTT	CASSRSLPGGLNTGELFF	-	TRBV5-1	TRBJ2-2	TRBD2
TGCGCCAGCAGCTTGGAAGCCCCCCGAGAGGGAAACACCATATATTTT	CASSLEAPREGNTIYF	few	TRBV5-1	TRBJ1-3	-
TGTGCCAGCAGCCCGGAGGCACGCTCAGATACGCAGTATTTT	CASSPEARSDTQYF	-	TRBV5-4	TRBJ2-3	-
TGCGCCAGCAGCTTGGTGGCTAGCGGATCCAATGAGCAGTTCTTC	CASSLVASGSNEQFF	-	TRBV5-1	TRBJ2-1	TRBD2
TGTGCCAGCAGCCCGGGGACAGGGGTTGAGGTCTATGGCTACACCTTC	CASSPGTGVEVYGYTF	-	TRBV9	TRBJ1-2	TRBD1
TGTGCCAGCAGCTTAGGCGGGGATTCCAAAAACATTCAGTACTTC	CASSLGGDSKNIQYF	many	TRBV7-2	TRBJ2-4	-
TGTGCCTGGAGCCCACTAGCGGGAGATCGGGAGACCCAGTACTTC	CAWSPLAGDRETQYF	-	TRBV30	TRBJ2-5	TRBD2
TGTGCCTGGAGTCTAGGTGGGACTAATGAAAAACTGTTTTTT	CAWSLGGTNEKLFF	-	TRBV30	TRBJ1-4	-
TGCGCCAGCAGCTTGGTTCAGAACACAGATACGCAGTATTTT	CASSLVQNTDTQYF	few	TRBV5-1	TRBJ2-3	-
TGCGCCAGCAGCTTTGGTGGGACCTCTGGGGCCAACGTCCTGACTTTC	CASSFGGTSGANVLTF	-	TRBV5-1	TRBJ2-6	-